The source of this T cell receptor (beta chain) is a study of T cell responses to AZD1222 COVID-19 vaccine. V was cut by 0 bases and J by 3 bases, with 4 bases left in between. Germline V lookup: CDR1 SGHRS, CDR2 YFSETQ. The CDR3 is 12 amino acids. Here immunoSEQ multiplex PCR was the method, and the copy in TCRdb shows in-frame clones only, minus some. The sample contains 130,000 to 150,000 clones, roughly 90% of which appear only once. Here the sequenced sample was peripheral blood, taken on day 0 of AZD1222 vaccination. This chain connects TRBV5-1 to TRBJ2-7; D is undetermined. The clonotype originates from an adult in good health. The DNA for the CDR3 is TGCGCCAGCAGCTTGGTTGGCTACGAGCAGTACTTC. This codes for CASSLVGYEQYF.